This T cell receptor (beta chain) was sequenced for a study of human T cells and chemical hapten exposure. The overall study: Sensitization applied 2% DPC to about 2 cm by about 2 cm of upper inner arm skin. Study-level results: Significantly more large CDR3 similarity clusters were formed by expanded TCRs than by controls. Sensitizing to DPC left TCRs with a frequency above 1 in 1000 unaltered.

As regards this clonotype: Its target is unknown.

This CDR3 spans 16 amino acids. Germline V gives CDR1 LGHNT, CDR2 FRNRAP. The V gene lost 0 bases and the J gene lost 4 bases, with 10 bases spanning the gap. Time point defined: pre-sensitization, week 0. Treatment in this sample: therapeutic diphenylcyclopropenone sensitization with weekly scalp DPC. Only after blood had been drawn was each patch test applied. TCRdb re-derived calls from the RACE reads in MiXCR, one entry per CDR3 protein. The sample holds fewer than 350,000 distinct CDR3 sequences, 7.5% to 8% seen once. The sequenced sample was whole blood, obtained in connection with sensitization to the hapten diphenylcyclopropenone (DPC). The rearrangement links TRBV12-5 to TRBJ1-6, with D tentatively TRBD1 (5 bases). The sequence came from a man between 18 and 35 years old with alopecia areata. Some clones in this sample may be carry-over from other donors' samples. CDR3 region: CASGLVTGTYNSPLHF. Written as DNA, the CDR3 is TGTGCTAGTGGTTTGGTGACCGGGACGTATAATTCACCCCTCCACTTT.